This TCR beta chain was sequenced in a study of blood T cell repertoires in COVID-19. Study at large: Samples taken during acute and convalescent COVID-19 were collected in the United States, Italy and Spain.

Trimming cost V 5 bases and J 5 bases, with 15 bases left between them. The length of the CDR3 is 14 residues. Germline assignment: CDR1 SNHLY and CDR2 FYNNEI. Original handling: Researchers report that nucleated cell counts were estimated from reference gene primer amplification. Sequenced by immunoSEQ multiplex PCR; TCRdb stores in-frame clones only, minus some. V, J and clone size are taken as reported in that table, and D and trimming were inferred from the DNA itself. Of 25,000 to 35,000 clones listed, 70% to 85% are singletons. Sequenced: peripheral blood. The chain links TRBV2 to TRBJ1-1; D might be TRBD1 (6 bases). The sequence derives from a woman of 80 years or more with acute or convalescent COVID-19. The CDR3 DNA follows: TGTGCCAGCAGTCCTCGGACAGATTTAACTGAAGCTTTCTTT. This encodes CASSPRTDLTEAFF.